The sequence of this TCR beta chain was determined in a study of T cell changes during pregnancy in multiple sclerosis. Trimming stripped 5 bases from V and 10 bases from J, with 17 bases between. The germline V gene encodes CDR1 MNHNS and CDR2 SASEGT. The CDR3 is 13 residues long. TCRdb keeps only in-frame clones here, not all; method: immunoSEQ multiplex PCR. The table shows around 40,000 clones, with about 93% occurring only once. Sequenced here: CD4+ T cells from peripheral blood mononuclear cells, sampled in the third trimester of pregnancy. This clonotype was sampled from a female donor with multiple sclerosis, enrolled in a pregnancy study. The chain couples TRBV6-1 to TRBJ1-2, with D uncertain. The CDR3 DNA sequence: TGTGCCAGCAGTCGAGGGCCAGGCTTCGACTACACCTTC. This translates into CASSRGPGFDYTF.